These 8 T cell receptor beta chains were all obtained from the same sample, sequenced in a study of blood T cells in healthy people across ages. With a J-beta primer mix and a sample-barcoded 5' primer, a second PCR ran roughly 6 to 11 cycles. TCRdb independently ran MiXCR on the 5' RACE reads; one entry per CDR3 protein. The sample comprises 1.5 million or so distinct CDR3 sequences, approximately 43% of which are singletons, and about 4.1% rests with the top ten. The sequenced sample was blood. The source of these receptors is a woman aged 18-35 years in good health.

The chain recombines TRBV30 with TRBJ1-5; possibly TRBD1 for D (6 bases). V lost 5 bases and J lost 0, with 8 bases in between. The CDR3 consists of 13 residues. CDR1 and CDR2 from the germline V gene are GTSNPN and SVGIG (reference sequence). CDR3 loop: CAWGQYSNQPQHF. The CDR3 DNA is TGTGCCTGGGGACAGTATAGCAATCAGCCCCAGCATTTT.

The chain joins TRBV12-3 or TRBV12-4 to TRBJ1-2; TRBD1 agrees at 7 bases. J gave up 7 bases and V 0 bases, and 5 bases lay outside the gene matches. The CDR3 covers 14 residues. The CDR3 DNA reads as TGTGCCAGCAGTTTAGCTGACAGGGTCACTGGCTACACCTTC. Its protein product is CASSLADRVTGYTF.

The rearrangement links TRBV7-8 to TRBJ2-4; D unresolved. The J call may be wrong; the DNA end is better matched by TRBJ2-7. This CDR3 contains 15 residues. The germline V gene encodes CDR1 SGHVS and CDR2 FQNEAQ. CDR3 region: CASSSSSGPSYEQYF. CDR3 nucleotides: TGTGCCAGCAGCTCATCCTCAGGCCCCTCCTACGAGCAGTACTTC.

The V and J genes are TRBV10-3 and TRBJ1-2; tentatively, D is TRBD1 (5 bases). This CDR3 is built from 13 residues. CDR1 and CDR2 (germline): ENHRY, SYGVKD. V shed 7 bases and J shed 3 bases, with 12 bases lying between them. This CDR3 is CAIMGQGDYGYTF. The CDR3 DNA reads as TGTGCCATCATGGGCCAGGGAGACTATGGCTACACCTTC.

Only a few counts were recorded for this clonotype. The chain combines TRBV2 with TRBJ1-2; TRBD1 matches 8 bases. The CDR3 is made up of 14 amino acids. V lost 6 bases, J lost 7 bases, and 10 bases stayed unmatched. Germline CDR1 is SNHLY and CDR2 is FYNNEI. CDR3 residues: CASRPQGAESGYTF. The CDR3 region has the DNA TGTGCCAGCAGACCCCAGGGGGCAGAGAGTGGCTACACCTTC.

A note on this clonotype: One junction end disagrees with the germline gene, perhaps due to a read error. This chain uses TRBV25-1 with TRBJ2-4; TRBD2 matches at 12 bases. This CDR3 spans 16 amino acids. Per germline, CDR1 MGHDK and CDR2 SYGVNS. As DNA, the CDR3 is TGTGCCAGCAGTCCCCCTAGCGGGAGGGCCAAGAACATTCAGTACTTC. This sequence encodes CASSPPSGRAKNIQYF.

This clonotype was picked up a small number of times. The chain combines TRBV9 with TRBJ2-1; 7 positions match TRBD2. CDR3 length: 16 residues. The V gene end was trimmed by 0 bases and the J gene end by 1 base; junction bases not matched to a gene: 4. Germline V CDR1 and CDR2: SGDLS, YYNGEE. CDR3 loop: CASSVGGAGSYNEQFF. Here the CDR3 DNA reads TGTGCCAGCAGCGTAGGTGGAGCGGGGTCCTACAATGAGCAGTTCTTC.

This clonotype was observed a handful of times. V and J are TRBV20-1 and TRBJ1-4; 8 bases agree with TRBD1. The CDR3 has 13 residues. Trimming at V came to 6 bases and at J to 4 bases, leaving 4 bases not matched to a gene. The germline gives CDR1 DFQATT, CDR2 SNEGSKA (reference sequence). The CDR3: CSARTGNNEKLFF. As DNA, the CDR3 is TGCAGTGCCCGGACAGGGAATAATGAAAAACTGTTTTTT.